This T cell receptor (beta chain) originates from a study of OX40 agonist ivuxolimab in advanced cancers. For context, the study as a whole: Ivuxolimab, which targeted the costimulatory receptor OX40 (CD134), was an agonistic, fully human IgG2 monoclonal antibody. The purpose of peripheral TCRbeta sequencing was to test whether ivuxolimab changed TCR sequence diversity and led to clonal T-cell expansion. Prior anti-PD-1, anti-PD-L1 or anti-CTLA-4 therapy was permitted, and checkpoint inhibitors had been received by about 36% of dose-escalation patients. In the dose-escalation cohort, nearly 85% of patients were male, and the mean age was 60 years with a range of roughly 20 to 85. Among the approximately 50 dose-escalation patients, about 20 had hepatocellular carcinoma, 15 or so melanoma, 9 renal cell carcinoma and 9 head and neck cancer. The paper describes the monotherapy dose-escalation part (N ≈ 50 patients) of the phase I trial of ivuxolimab. Partial responses were achieved by three dose-escalation patients, of whom one had hepatocellular carcinoma and two had cutaneous melanoma. Intravenous ivuxolimab was administered to patients every 2 weeks at six dose levels: 0.01, 0.1, 0.3, 1.5, 3 and 10 mg/kg.

The trial excluded patients who had a history of autoimmune disease or were on systemic immunosuppression. In every dose cohort, peripheral blood was drawn for TCR sequencing at baseline, cycle 4 day 1, and cycle 7 day 1. The samples were taken from a phase I, first-in-human, multicenter, open-label dose-escalation trial of ivuxolimab. The trial enrolled adults with locally advanced or metastatic head and neck squamous cell, hepatocellular, melanoma or renal cell carcinoma. Before TCR sequencing, CD4+ and CD8+ T cells were separately sorted from peripheral blood. For sequencing of the TCRbeta CDR3 region, genomic DNA was extracted from the sorted cells. The immunoSEQ Assay was used for sequencing of TCRbeta CDR3 regions. Drawn from immuneACCESS, this table holds only the in-frame rearrangements with V and J called that TCRdb kept. Clones are partly lost; checked studies trace under half to an unresolved V gene and leave the rest unexplained. This sample lists some 65,000 clones; 85% were detected once. The ten most abundant clones make up roughly 4% of the sample.

With regard to this clone: The clone's antigen remains unknown. Base quality data are lacking; no much larger clone is found one base away.

Findings and caveats that apply to the study as a whole: In the 0.1-3.0 mg/kg groups, partial responders had among the lowest normalized peripheral clonal expansion, particularly in CD8+ T cells. On average, CD8+ T cells showed more expanded clones than CD4+ T cells after ivuxolimab. The antigen specificity of the clonally expanded peripheral T cells was not determined. At doses of 0.1 to 3.0 mg/kg, clonal expansion of both CD4+ and CD8+ blood T cells was observed from baseline to week 6. Low levels of normalized T-cell clonal expansion were also shown by some nonresponding patients.

V drops 7 bases and J drops 0 bases, leaving 7 bases in between. From a lookup of the germline V gene, CDR1 and CDR2 are SGHTA and FQGNSA. From the cysteine up to the phenylalanine, the CDR3 has a length of 13 residues. Just CDR3 DNA is preserved here, 39 bases in frame from base 1. The sequencing here drew on CD4+ or CD8+ T cells sorted from blood, taken in a trial of the OX40 agonist ivuxolimab. The sequence joins TRBV7-2 to TRBJ1-3; no D gene call is confident. This TCR was recovered from an adult with an advanced solid tumor such as melanoma, head and neck, liver or kidney cancer. The CDR3 here reads CASTPSSGNTIYF. The DNA reads TGTGCCAGCACGCCAAGCTCTGGAAACACCATATATTTT.